Only a few counts were recorded for the clone carrying this TCR beta chain. As yet, its antigen is unknown. The data were taken from a study of early T cells in non-severe SARS-CoV-2 infection. Across the study: Chains were unpaired, as sequencing was done on bulk RNA from unsorted whole blood. Notes on the study in general: Reliance on VDJdb matching favored anti-spike CD8 responses; private and CD4 specificities were missed.

Researchers tagged individual cDNA molecules with unique molecular identifiers. From the 5' RACE reads, TCRdb called clonotypes with MiXCR, one entry per CDR3 protein. The table records about 64,000 distinct CDR3 sequences, roughly 18% of them present only once. The V gene lost 1 base and the J gene lost 4 bases, with 7 bases spanning the gap. CDR1 is SGHVS and CDR2 is FNYEAQ in the germline V gene. The CDR3 has 13 residues. The sequencing used whole blood, collected at baseline. The source of this sequence is an adult who was a healthcare worker with PCR-confirmed SARS-CoV-2 infection or an uninfected control (not recorded which). This chain uses TRBV7-6 with TRBJ1-1; D remains unclear. The CDR3 coding sequence is TGTGCCAGCAGCTTAGAATTGGGCACTGAAGCTTTCTTT. It codes for CASSLELGTEAFF.